What follows are 19 T cell receptor beta chains derived from one specimen sequenced in a study of blood T cell repertoires in COVID-19. The data were produced by immunoSEQ multiplex PCR, yet TCRdb's version contains in-frame clones alone and is incomplete. Here the sample spans under 300,000 clones, around 85% being singletons. Sequences were obtained from peripheral blood. All receptors derive from a man in his fifties or sixties with acute or convalescent COVID-19.

This sequence joins TRBV11-1 and TRBJ2-7; 8 nucleotides agree with TRBD2. This CDR3 comprises 16 residues. The V gene's germline CDR1 is SGHAT and CDR2 FQDESV (reference sequence). Trimming cost V 0 bases and J 0 bases; bases outside gene matches: 4. This chain's CDR3 is CASSLARGASSYEQYF. The CDR3 DNA follows: TGTGCCAGCAGCTTAGCGCGGGGGGCAAGCTCCTACGAGCAGTACTTC. The full variable domain, rest sourced from reference TRBV11-1 and TRBJ2-7, is EAEVAQSPRYKITEKSQAVAFWCDPISGHATLYWYRQILGQGPELLVQFQDESVVDDSQLPKDRFSAERLKGVDSTLKIQPAELGDSAMYLCASSLARGASSYEQYFGPGTRLTVT.

The gene calls are TRBV7-2 and TRBJ1-1, with TRBD1 identical over 8 bases. CDR1 SGHTA and CDR2 FQGNSA come from the germline V gene. The CDR3 contains 16 residues. V lost 5 bases, J lost 1 base, and 9 bases stayed unmatched. In DNA form, the CDR3 reads TGTGCCAGCAGCCGCGACAGGGGAGATAAGAACACTGAAGCTTTCTTT. This translates into CASSRDRGDKNTEAFF.

In DNA, the CDR3 is TGTGCCAGTAGTATAAGCTTACCTTCCTACGAGCAGTACTTC. This codes for CASSISLPSYEQYF. The genes are TRBV19 and TRBJ2-5, with D unclear. The J call may be faulty, since TRBJ2-7 better matches the DNA end. Germline CDR1 reads LNHDA; CDR2 reads SQIVND (reference sequence). The length of the CDR3 is 14 residues.

This chain joins TRBV28 and TRBJ1-4; weak D call: TRBD1 (6 bases). Germline CDR1 and CDR2: MDHEN and SYDVKM. V was clipped by 9 bases and J by 5 bases, with 16 bases between them. The CDR3 totals 14 residues. The CDR3 sequence: CARAFDRRNEKLFF. The CDR3 DNA follows: TGTGCCAGAGCCTTTGACAGGCGCAATGAAAAACTGTTTTTT.

The chain is built from TRBV30 and TRBJ1-3; D gene uncertain. V gave up 5 bases and J gave up 3 bases, with 11 bases separating them. Germline V gene data show CDR1 as GTSNPN and CDR2 as SVGIG (reference sequence). This CDR3 is built from 13 residues. CDR3 bases: TGTGCCTGGGATCCCTCCCGTGGAAACACCATATATTTT. It is translated as CAWDPSRGNTIYF.

A word on this clone: The sample holds other DNA sequences that translate to the same CDR3. The chain recombines TRBV30 with TRBJ2-7; D uncertain. The CDR3 has 14 residues. The V and J ends lost 0 bases and 4 bases respectively, with 13 bases between them. Germline CDR1 GTSNPN, CDR2 SVGIG (reference sequence). CDR3 loop: CAWSVTRKRYEQYF. DNA of the CDR3: TGTGCCTGGAGTGTAACACGAAAACGTTACGAGCAGTACTTC.

This chain links TRBV21-1 with TRBJ1-4. TRBV21-1 is a pseudogene locus. The CDR3 contains 18 residues. The CDR3 bases are TGTGCCAGCAGCAAATCAAGCGTTCGCTTTGCAACTAATGAAAAACTGTTTTTT. As protein: CASSKSSVRFATNEKLFF.

This sequence joins TRBV6-4 and TRBJ1-1, with a tentative D call TRBD1 (5 bases). The CDR3 extends over 14 amino acids. Germline lookup yields CDR1 MRHNA and CDR2 SNTAGT. Trimming cost V 6 bases and J 3 bases, with 14 bases left between them. CDR3: CASSQGFGDTEAFF. CDR3 sequence (DNA): TGTGCCAGCAGCCAGGGATTTGGGGACACTGAAGCTTTCTTT.

The gene calls are TRBV28 and TRBJ1-2, with D maybe TRBD1 (6 bases). Germline V CDR1 and CDR2: MDHEN, SYDVKM. Trimming left V 3 bases short and J 4 bases short, with 12 bases between. The CDR3 runs 14 residues. The CDR3 spells CASSFSRGGYGYTF. For the CDR3, the DNA is TGTGCCAGCAGTTTCAGCAGGGGCGGCTATGGCTACACCTTC.

This clone turned up a few times. This rearrangement joins TRBV9 to TRBJ1-1; a weak D match, TRBD1 (5 bases). The CDR3 totals 17 residues. In germline, CDR1 is SGDLS, CDR2 YYNGEE. Trimming left V 3 bases short and J 0 bases short, with 18 bases between. CDR3: CASSAQTERYMNTEAFF. The CDR3 nucleotides read TGTGCCAGCAGCGCCCAGACAGAGAGATACATGAACACTGAAGCTTTCTTT.

The gene calls are TRBV18 and TRBJ2-7; D gene ambiguous. The CDR3 consists of 14 residues. V lost 8 bases to trimming and J lost 0 bases, with 14 bases between them. Germline assignment: CDR1 KGHSH and CDR2 LQKENI. CDR3 sequence reads: CASARVFSSYEQYF. The CDR3 DNA reads as TGTGCCAGCGCCCGGGTCTTTAGCTCCTACGAGCAGTACTTC.

The genes are TRBV28 and TRBJ2-7; D unresolved. The CDR3 length is 12 residues. Trimming pared 5 bases from V and 3 bases from J, leaving 8 bases between. Germline CDR1 reads MDHEN; CDR2 reads SYDVKM. In DNA form, the CDR3 reads TGTGCCAGCAGTCCTCCTCTCTACGAGCAGTACTTC. It encodes CASSPPLYEQYF.

The rearrangement joins TRBV6-5 to TRBJ1-4; weak D call: TRBD1 (6 bases). Deletions cut 0 bases from V and 7 bases from J, with 12 bases between. The CDR3 is made up of 15 amino acids. CDR1 is MNHEY, CDR2 SVGAGI, per germline. CDR3 loop: CASSYSGQGGEKLFF. The CDR3 region has the DNA TGTGCCAGCAGTTACTCGGGGCAAGGGGGTGAAAAACTGTTTTTT.

The V gene is TRBV7-2, the J gene TRBJ1-1; TRBD1 aligns across 7 bases. CDR3 length equals 14 residues. The germline V gene has CDR1 SGHTA and CDR2 FQGNSA. V lost 1 base and J lost 2; bases outside the gene matches: 1. The CDR3 nucleotides read TGTGCCAGCAGCTTAGACAGGGGAAACACTGAAGCTTTCTTT. This sequence encodes CASSLDRGNTEAFF.

The sample holds one count of this clone. The J gene is TRBJ1-2, the V gene TRBV30; 7 nucleotides line up with TRBD1. CDR1 is GTSNPN and CDR2 is SVGIG in the germline V gene (reference sequence). V was clipped by 0 bases and J by 6 bases; unmatched bases: 10. The CDR3 contains 15 residues. CDR3 coding DNA: TGTGCCTGGAGTGTCCTGACAGGGCGGGATCATGGCTACACCTTC. Translation: CAWSVLTGRDHGYTF.

The V call is TRBV7-9, the J call TRBJ2-5, with 8 bases aligning to TRBD1. CDR3 length equals 16 residues. V lost 7 bases and J lost 2; bases outside the gene matches: 12. Germline V gives CDR1 SEHNR, CDR2 FQNEAQ (reference sequence). The CDR3 spells CASTLNRDRSQETQYF. The CDR3, as DNA: TGTGCCAGCACCCTAAACCGGGACAGGAGTCAAGAGACCCAGTACTTC.

DNA for the CDR3: TGTGCCAGCAGTTTATATAGACAGGCGGCGAACACTGAAGCTTTCTTT. It is translated as CASSLYRQAANTEAFF. This chain connects TRBV28 to TRBJ1-1; D is perhaps TRBD1 (6 bases). The germline V and J ends were trimmed by 1 base and 1 base, with 13 bases remaining between them. Looked up from germline, CDR1 is MDHEN and CDR2 is SYDVKM. There are 16 residues in the CDR3.

The V gene is TRBV6-5, the J gene TRBJ1-2, with D possibly being TRBD1 (5 bases). CDR1 and CDR2 (germline): MNHEY, SVGAGI. V lost 6 bases and J 0 bases, leaving 14 bases between the germline ends. This CDR3 is 15 amino acids long. CDR3 in DNA: TGTGCCAGCAGCCTCCGAGACAGAGCTAACTATGGCTACACCTTC. This sequence encodes CASSLRDRANYGYTF.

The V call is TRBV7-2, the J call TRBJ1-2; 12 nucleotides match TRBD1. The CDR3 covers 16 residues. Looked up from germline, CDR1 is SGHTA and CDR2 is FQGNSA. J was trimmed by 4 bases and V by 7 bases; bases with no gene match: 10. Here the CDR3 DNA reads TGTGCCAGCACCCTGGGACAGGGGGCGCGGGTCTATGGCTACACCTTC. Its protein is CASTLGQGARVYGYTF.